This T cell receptor (beta chain) was retrieved from a study of blood T cell repertoires in COVID-19 (dated by TCRdb to about 2020). For the study in its entirety: Samples covering the acute and convalescent phases of COVID-19 were provided by collaborators in the United States, Italy and Spain. The prospective study material was composed of cDNA or gDNA derived from T cells, B-cell-depleted T cells, or PBMCs. The dataset comprised deeply sampled blood TCRbeta repertoires from subjects exposed to, actively infected with, or recovered from COVID-19. The repertoires were released in a freely available public database meant as a resource for research on the immune response to SARS-CoV-2. Samples were obtained from the ongoing ImmuneRACE study (first 160 participants) and from roughly 1,300 subjects provided by 6 global collaborators. The sample metadata nearly always contained a de-identified subject ID, COVID-19 status, age in years and sex. HLA class I and class II types, where available, came from metadata supplied by the sample provider rather than from assay-based typing. The paper's findings and limits, for the study overall: The amount of clinical and demographic metadata varied by source and participant and was provided uncurated.

TCRbeta CDR3 regions were amplified from genomic DNA by means of the immunoSEQ Assay, a bias-controlled multiplex PCR. Per the source publication's procedure: Nucleated cell counts per sample were estimated from amplification of reference gene primers within the assay. Sequence reads were collapsed and filtered to measure the absolute abundance of every unique TCRbeta CDR3 rearrangement. For each sample, productive Simpson clonality was calculated as the square root of Simpson's diversity index across productive rearrangements. This is the immuneACCESS table as TCRdb keeps it, with only in-frame sequences that have V and J called. A part of the clones is gone; compared with another copy, unresolved V genes explain less than half, and the rest is unexplained. From that table come the V and J calls and clone size; the DNA was used to work out D and trimming. This sample is represented by more than 25,000 clones; 80% to 90% of them were singletons. 2.5% to 3% of the sample belongs to the ten largest clones.

A word on this clone: Its antigen has not been determined. No much larger clone is present one base from it, and per-base qualities are unavailable.

The germline V gene sets CDR1 to SNHLY and CDR2 to FYNNEI. Here V drops 5 bases and J drops 5 bases, and the junction holds 8 bases not matched to any gene. Reading from cysteine to phenylalanine, the CDR3 counts 14 amino acids. CDR3 DNA only is kept here, 42 bases in frame from base 1. Collaborating institutions collected whole blood in K2EDTA tubes following their own protocols. For TCRbeta analysis, collaborators shipped samples as frozen whole blood, isolated PBMCs, or DNA extracted from either of those sample types. Material for sequencing was peripheral blood. The chain couples TRBV2 to TRBJ2-5, and 7 junctional nucleotides match TRBD2. This sequence originates from a human donor in a cohort sampled during active COVID-19. The nucleotide sequence reads as follows: TGTGCCAGCAGTAGGAGCGGGGTTGGGGAGACCCAGTACTTC. The translation is CASSRSGVGETQYF.